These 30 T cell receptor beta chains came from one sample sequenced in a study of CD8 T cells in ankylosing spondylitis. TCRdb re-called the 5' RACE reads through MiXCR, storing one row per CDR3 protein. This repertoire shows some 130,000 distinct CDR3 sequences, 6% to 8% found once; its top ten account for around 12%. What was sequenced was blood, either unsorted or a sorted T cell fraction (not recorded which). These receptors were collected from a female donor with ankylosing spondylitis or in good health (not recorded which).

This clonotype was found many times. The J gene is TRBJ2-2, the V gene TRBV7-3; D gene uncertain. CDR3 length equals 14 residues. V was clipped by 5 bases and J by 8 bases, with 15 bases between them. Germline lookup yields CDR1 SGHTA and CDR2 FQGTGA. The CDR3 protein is CASSHTLSGGELFF. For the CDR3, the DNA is TGTGCCAGCAGCCACACCCTTTCTGGGGGGGAGCTGTTTTTT.

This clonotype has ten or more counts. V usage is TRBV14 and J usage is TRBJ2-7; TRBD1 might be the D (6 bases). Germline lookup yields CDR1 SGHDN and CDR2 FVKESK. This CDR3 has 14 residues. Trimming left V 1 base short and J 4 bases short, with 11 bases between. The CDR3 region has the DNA TGTGCCAGCAGCCAAGTTGGACAGCCTTACGAGCAGTACTTC. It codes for CASSQVGQPYEQYF.

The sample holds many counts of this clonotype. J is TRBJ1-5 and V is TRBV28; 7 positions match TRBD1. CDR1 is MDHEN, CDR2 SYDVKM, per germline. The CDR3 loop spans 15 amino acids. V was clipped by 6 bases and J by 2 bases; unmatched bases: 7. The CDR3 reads CASSRQGQGNQPQHF. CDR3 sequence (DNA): TGTGCCAGCAGCCGACAGGGCCAAGGCAATCAGCCCCAGCATTTT.

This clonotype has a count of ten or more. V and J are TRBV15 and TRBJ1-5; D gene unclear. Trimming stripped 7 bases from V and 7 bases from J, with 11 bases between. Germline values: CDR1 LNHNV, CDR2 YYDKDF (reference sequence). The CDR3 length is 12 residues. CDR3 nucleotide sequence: TGTGCCACCACCTCGGGTAACCAGCCCCAGCATTTT. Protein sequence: CATTSGNQPQHF.

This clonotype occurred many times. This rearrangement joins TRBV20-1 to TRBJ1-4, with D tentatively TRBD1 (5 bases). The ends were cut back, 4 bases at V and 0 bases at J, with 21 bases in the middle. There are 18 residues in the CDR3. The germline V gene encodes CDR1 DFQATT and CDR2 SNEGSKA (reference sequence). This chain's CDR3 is CSAIAPGRRLATNEKLFF. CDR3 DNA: TGCAGTGCTATAGCGCCGGGACGGAGACTAGCAACTAATGAAAAACTGTTTTTT.

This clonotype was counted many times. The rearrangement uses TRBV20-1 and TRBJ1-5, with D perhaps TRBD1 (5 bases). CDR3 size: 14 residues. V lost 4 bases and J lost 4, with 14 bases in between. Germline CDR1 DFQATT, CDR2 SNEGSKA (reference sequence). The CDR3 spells CSAIQGALNQPQHF. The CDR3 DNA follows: TGCAGTGCTATCCAGGGAGCTTTGAATCAGCCCCAGCATTTT.

CDR3 region: CATSDRLAGGQDTQYF. The CDR3 DNA sequence: TGTGCCACCAGTGACAGACTAGCGGGGGGCCAAGATACGCAGTATTTT. The gene calls are TRBV24-1 and TRBJ2-3; 13 bases agree with TRBD2. V lost 4 bases and J lost 5; bases outside the gene matches: 5. The CDR3 is 16 amino acids. Germline loops: CDR1 KGHDR, CDR2 SFDVKD.

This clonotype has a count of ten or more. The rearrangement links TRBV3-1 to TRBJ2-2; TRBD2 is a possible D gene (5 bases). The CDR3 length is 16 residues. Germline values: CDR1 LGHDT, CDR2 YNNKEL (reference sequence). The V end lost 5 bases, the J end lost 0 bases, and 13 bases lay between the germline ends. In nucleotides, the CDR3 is TGTGCCAGCAGCTCCTACCGAGCGGCGAACACCGGGGAGCTGTTTTTT. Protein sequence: CASSSYRAANTGELFF.

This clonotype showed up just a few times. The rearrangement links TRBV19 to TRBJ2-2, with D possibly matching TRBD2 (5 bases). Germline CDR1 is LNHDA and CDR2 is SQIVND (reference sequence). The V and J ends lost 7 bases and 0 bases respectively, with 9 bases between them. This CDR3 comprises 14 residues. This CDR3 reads CASNRDSNTGELFF. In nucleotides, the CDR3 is TGTGCCAGTAATCGGGATTCGAACACCGGGGAGCTGTTTTTT.

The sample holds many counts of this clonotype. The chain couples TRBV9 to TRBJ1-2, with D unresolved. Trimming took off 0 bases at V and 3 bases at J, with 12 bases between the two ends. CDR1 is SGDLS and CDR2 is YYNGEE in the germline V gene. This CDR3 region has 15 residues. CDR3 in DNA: TGTGCCAGCAGCGTAGGAGGAGTGGTGGACTATGGCTACACCTTC. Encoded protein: CASSVGGVVDYGYTF.

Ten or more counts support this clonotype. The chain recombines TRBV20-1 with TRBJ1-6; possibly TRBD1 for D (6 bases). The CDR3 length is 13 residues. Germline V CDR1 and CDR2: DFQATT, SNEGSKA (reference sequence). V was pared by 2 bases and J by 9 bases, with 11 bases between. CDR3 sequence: CSARTGTSSPLHF. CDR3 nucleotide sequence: TGCAGTGCTAGAACCGGGACATCTTCACCCCTCCACTTT.

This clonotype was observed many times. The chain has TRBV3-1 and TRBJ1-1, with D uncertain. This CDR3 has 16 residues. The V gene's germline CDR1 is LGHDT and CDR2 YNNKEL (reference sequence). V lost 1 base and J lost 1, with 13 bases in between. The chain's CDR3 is CASSQGGSRQNTEAFF. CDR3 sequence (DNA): TGTGCCAGCAGCCAAGGCGGGTCTCGACAGAACACTGAAGCTTTCTTT.

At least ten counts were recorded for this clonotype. CDR3 in DNA: TGCAGTGCCCTTTACGCGGCAGGGGGGGATGAGCAGTTCTTC. This encodes CSALYAAGGDEQFF. This sequence joins TRBV20-1 and TRBJ2-1; perhaps D is TRBD1 or TRBD2 (7 bases each). Germline V gene sequence: CDR1 DFQATT, CDR2 SNEGSKA (reference sequence). The V end lost 6 bases, the J end lost 8 bases, and 20 bases lay between the germline ends. The CDR3 loop spans 14 amino acids.

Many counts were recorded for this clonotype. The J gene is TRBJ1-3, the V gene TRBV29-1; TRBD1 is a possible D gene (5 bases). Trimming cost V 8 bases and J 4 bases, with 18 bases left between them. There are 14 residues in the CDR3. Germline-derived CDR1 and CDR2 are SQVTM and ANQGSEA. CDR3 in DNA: TGCAGCACCTCCATTGCTGGGGCGGGAAACACCATATATTTT. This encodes CSTSIAGAGNTIYF.

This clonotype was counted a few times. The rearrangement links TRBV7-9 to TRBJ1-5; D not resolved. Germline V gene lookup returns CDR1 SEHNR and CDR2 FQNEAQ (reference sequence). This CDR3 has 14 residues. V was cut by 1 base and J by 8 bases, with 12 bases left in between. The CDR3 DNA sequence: TGTGCCAGCAGCTTAGAGAGCGGATTTGAGCCCCAGCATTTT. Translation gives CASSLESGFEPQHF.

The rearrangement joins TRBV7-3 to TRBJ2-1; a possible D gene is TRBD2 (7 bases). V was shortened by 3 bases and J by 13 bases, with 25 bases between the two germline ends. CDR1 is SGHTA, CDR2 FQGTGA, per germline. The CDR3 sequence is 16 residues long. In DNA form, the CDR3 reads TGTGCCAGCAGCTTCCCCCTAGGGGGGGCGGCGGGGGAACAGTTCTTC. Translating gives CASSFPLGGAAGEQFF.

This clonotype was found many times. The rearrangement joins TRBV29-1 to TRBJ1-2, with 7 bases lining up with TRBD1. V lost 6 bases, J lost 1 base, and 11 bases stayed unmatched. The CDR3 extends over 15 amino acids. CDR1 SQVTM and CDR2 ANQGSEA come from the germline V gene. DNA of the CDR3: TGCAGCGTCGCAGGGACAGTGGAGAATAACTATGGCTACACCTTC. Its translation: CSVAGTVENNYGYTF.

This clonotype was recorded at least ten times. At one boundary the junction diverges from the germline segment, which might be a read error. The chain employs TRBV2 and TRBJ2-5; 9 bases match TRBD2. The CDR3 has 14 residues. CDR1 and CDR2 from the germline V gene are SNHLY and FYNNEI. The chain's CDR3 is CASSGGLAFETQYF. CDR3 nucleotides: TGTGCTAGCAGTGGAGGACTAGCGTTTGAGACCCAGTACTTC.

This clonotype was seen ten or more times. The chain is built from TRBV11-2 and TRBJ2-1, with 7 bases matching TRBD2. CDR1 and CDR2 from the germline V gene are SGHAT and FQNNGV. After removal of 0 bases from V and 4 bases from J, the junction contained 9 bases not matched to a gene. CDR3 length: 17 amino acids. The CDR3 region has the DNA TGTGCCAGCAGCTTAGAAGCGTTTAGCGGGCCATACAATGAGCAGTTCTTC. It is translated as CASSLEAFSGPYNEQFF.

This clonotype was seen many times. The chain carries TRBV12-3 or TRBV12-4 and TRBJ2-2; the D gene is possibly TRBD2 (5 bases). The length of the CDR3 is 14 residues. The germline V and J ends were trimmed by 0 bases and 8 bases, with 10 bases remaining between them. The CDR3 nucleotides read TGTGCCAGCAGTTTAGCGCTGCAGCGGGGGGAGCTGTTTTTT. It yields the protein CASSLALQRGELFF.

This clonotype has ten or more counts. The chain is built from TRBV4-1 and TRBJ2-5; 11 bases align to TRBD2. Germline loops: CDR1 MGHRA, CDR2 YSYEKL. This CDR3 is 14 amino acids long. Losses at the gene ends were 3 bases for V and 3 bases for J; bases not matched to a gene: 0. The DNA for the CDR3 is TGCGCCAGCAGCCAGACTAGCGGGGAAGAGACCCAGTACTTC. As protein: CASSQTSGEETQYF.

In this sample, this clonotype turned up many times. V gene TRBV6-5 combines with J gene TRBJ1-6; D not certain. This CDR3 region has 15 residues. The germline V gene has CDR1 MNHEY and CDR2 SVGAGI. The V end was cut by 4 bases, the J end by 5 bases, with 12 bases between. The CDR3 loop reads CASSLGGNNNSPLHF. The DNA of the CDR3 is TGTGCCAGCAGTTTAGGAGGGAACAATAATTCACCCCTCCACTTT.

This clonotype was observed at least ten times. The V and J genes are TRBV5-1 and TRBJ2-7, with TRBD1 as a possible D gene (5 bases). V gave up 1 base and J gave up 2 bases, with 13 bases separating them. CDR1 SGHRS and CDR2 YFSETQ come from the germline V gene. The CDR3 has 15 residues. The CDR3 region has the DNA TGCGCCAGCAGCTTGTTATCGACAGCCACCTACGAGCAGTACTTC. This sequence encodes CASSLLSTATYEQYF.

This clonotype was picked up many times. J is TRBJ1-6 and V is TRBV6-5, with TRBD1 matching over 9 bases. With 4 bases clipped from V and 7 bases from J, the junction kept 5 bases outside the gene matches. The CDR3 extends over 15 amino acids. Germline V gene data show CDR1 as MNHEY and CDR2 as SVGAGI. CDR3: CASSSGTGWNSPLHF. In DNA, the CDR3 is TGTGCCAGCAGTTCTGGGACAGGGTGGAATTCACCCCTCCACTTT.

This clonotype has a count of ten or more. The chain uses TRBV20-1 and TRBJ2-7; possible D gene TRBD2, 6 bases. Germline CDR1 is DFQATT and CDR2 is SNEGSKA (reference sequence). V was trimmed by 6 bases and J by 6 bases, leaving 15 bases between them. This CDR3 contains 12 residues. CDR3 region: CSADTGVSEQYF. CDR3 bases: TGCAGTGCCGACACGGGAGTCAGCGAGCAGTACTTC.

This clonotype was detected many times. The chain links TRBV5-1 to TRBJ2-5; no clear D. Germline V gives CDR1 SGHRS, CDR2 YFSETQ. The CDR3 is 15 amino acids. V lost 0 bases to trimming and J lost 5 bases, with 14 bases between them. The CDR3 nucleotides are TGCGCCAGCAGCTTGGGAACGCGGCAGGAGGAGACCCAGTACTTC. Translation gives CASSLGTRQEETQYF.

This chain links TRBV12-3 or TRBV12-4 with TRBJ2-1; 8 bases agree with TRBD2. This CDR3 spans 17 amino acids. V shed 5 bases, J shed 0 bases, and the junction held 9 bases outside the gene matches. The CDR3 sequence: CASSPRGGVSSYNEQFF. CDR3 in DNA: TGTGCCAGCAGTCCCCGGGGGGGGGTAAGCTCCTACAATGAGCAGTTCTTC.

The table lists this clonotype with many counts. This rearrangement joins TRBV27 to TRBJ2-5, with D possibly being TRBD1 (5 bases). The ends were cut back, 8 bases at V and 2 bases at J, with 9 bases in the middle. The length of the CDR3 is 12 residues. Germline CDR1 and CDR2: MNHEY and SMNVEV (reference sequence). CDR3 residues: CASGHYQETQYF. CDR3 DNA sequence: TGTGCCAGCGGACACTATCAAGAGACCCAGTACTTC.

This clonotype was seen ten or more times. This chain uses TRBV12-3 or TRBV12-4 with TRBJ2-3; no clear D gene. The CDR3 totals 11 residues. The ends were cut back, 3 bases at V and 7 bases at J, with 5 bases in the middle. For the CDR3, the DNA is TGTGCCAGCAGTTTTAGGAATACGCAGTATTTT. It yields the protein CASSFRNTQYF.

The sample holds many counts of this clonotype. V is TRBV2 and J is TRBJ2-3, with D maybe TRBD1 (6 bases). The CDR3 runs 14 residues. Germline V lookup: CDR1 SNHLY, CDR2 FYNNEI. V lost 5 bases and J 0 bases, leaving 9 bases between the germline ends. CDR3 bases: TGTGCCAGCAGTCGGACAGCTAGCACAGATACGCAGTATTTT. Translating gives CASSRTASTDTQYF. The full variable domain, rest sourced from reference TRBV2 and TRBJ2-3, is EPEVTQTPSHQVTQMGQEVILRCVPISNHLYFYWYRQILGQKVEFLVSFYNNEISEKSEIFDDQFSVERPDGSNFTLKIRSTKLEDSAMYFCASSRTASTDTQYFGPGTRLTVL.